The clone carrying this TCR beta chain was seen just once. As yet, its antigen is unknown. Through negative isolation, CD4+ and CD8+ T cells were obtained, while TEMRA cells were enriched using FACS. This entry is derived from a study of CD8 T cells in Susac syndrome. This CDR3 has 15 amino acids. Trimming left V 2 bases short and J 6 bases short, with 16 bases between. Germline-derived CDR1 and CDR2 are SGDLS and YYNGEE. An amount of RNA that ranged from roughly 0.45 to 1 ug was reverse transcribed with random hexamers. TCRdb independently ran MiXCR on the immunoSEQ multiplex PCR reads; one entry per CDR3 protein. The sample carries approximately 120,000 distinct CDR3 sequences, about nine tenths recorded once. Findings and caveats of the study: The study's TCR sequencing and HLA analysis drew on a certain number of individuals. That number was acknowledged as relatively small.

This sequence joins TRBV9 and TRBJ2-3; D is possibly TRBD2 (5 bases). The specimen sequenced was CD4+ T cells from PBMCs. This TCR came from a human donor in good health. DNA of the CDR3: TGTGCCAGCAGCGTGTCTAGCACCCCGTGGGATACGCAGTATTTT. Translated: CASSVSSTPWDTQYF. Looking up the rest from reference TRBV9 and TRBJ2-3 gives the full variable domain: DSGVTQTPKHLITATGQRVTLRCSPRSGDLSVYWYQQSLDQGLQFLIQYYNGEERAKGNILERFSAQQFPDLHSELNLSSLELGDSALYFCASSVSSTPWDTQYFGPGTRLTVL.